This TCR beta chain was identified during a study of sequential checkpoint blockade in melanoma. Turning to the study itself: DNA from 91 pretreatment tumor samples underwent TCRβ immunosequencing. After nivolumab or ipilimumab alone, around 20 patients had week-13 rebiopsies.

This sample's treatment: randomized to nivolumab then ipilimumab (arm A) or the reverse (arm B). This table comes from immunoSEQ multiplex PCR, and its TCRdb copy is limited to in-frame clones, with some not included. Of some 8,000 clones in the sample, 28% were seen once. The CDR3 totals 18 residues. Trimming took 5 bases from V and 5 from J; bases not matched to a gene: 10. Germline CDR1 and CDR2: SGHNT and YENEEA. Whole-study results and caveats: For nivolumab-first patients, baseline tumor clonality was associated with response.

This clone was detected a few times. No antigen is known for it. The source is a human donor with melanoma. The sample here was tumor tissue (inferred from file names), taken from a patient given nivolumab and ipilimumab in sequence. V gene TRBV11-3 combines with J gene TRBJ2-3, with TRBD2 matching 16 bases. The CDR3 bases are TGTGCCAGCAGCGCCGGGACTAGCGGGGGGGCTGCCGGAGATACGCAGTATTTT. Amino acids: CASSAGTSGGAAGDTQYF.